This T cell receptor (beta chain) was identified in a study of blood T cell repertoires in COVID-19. Study-wide context: The origin of the acute and convalescent COVID-19 samples was the United States, Italy and Spain. PBMCs, B-cell-depleted T cells, or T cells were the source of the cDNA or gDNA that made up the material.

Authors' methods: Amplification from reference gene primers served as the basis for estimated nucleated cell counts. The method was immunoSEQ multiplex PCR; TCRdb's version includes in-frame clones alone and lacks a portion of them. V, J and clone size are taken as reported in that table, and D and trimming were inferred from the DNA itself. The table records about 290,000 clones, around 90% of them present only once. The CDR3 contains 14 residues. CDR1 and CDR2 from the germline V gene are MDHEN and SYDVKM. The ends were cut back, 6 bases at V and 1 base at J, with 13 bases in the middle. This chain connects TRBV28 to TRBJ2-7; D is possibly TRBD1 (6 bases). This clonotype was obtained from a woman aged 40 to 55 who had recovered from COVID-19. The sequencing input was peripheral blood. CDR3 in amino acids: CASRGDRFSYEQYF. CDR3 nucleotides: TGTGCCAGCAGAGGCGACAGGTTTTCCTACGAGCAGTACTTC.